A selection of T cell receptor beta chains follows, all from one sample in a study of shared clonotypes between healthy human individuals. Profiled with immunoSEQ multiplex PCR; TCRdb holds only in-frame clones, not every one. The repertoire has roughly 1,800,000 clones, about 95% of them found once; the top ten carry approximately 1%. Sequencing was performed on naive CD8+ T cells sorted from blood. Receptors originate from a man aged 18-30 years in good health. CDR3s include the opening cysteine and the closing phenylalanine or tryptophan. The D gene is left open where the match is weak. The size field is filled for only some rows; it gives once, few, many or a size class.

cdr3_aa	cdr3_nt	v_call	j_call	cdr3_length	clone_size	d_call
CASSLAGGGQEDTQYF	TGTGCCAGCAGCCTCGCTGGCGGGGGGCAGGAAGATACGCAGTATTTT	TRBV9	TRBJ2-3	16	NA	TRBD2
CAWSPTGSETQYF	TGTGCCTGGAGTCCTACAGGGTCGGAGACCCAGTACTTC	TRBV30	TRBJ2-5	13	NA	NA
CASSLSPGTLKKLFF	TGTGCCAGCAGTTTATCCCCCGGGACCCTAAAAAAACTGTTTTTT	TRBV27	TRBJ1-4	15	NA	NA
CASSSIGTDTQYF	TGTGCCAGTAGTTCGATAGGCACAGATACGCAGTATTTT	TRBV19	TRBJ2-3	13	once	NA
CASSVGTNSYNSPLHF	TGTGCCAGCAGCGTAGGGACAAACTCCTATAATTCACCCCTCCACTTT	TRBV9	TRBJ1-6	16	NA	NA
CASGLGETGYFNQPQHF	TGTGCTAGTGGTTTGGGAGAGACAGGGTATTTCAATCAGCCCCAGCATTTT	TRBV12-5	TRBJ1-5	17	NA	TRBD1
CASTPGQLNNEQFF	TGTGCCAGCACCCCGGGTCAGCTTAACAATGAGCAGTTCTTC	TRBV11-2	TRBJ2-1	14	NA	NA
CASSQGQGPSYEQYF	TGCGCCAGCAGCCAGGGGCAGGGACCTTCCTACGAGCAGTACTTC	TRBV4-3	TRBJ2-7	15	NA	NA
CASSFLAGSTDTQYF	TGTGCCAGCAGCTTTCTAGCGGGGTCCACAGATACGCAGTATTTT	TRBV11-2	TRBJ2-3	15	NA	TRBD2
CASSSSSDTQYF	TGTGCCAGCAGCTCCTCTTCAGATACGCAGTATTTT	TRBV13	TRBJ2-3	12	NA	NA